This T cell receptor beta chain was recovered during a study of post-analysis software for immune sequencing data. Whole-study findings and limits: TRBV segments more frequent in patients than in controls numbered several and included TRBV5-6, TRBV5-1 and TRBV20-1.

Prepared TCR beta cDNA libraries contained unique molecular identifiers. Input of about 0.9 to 10 million T cells yielded 450,000 to 550,000 cDNA molecules. Via MiXCR, TCRdb re-called the PCR reads, giving one row per CDR3 protein. The table includes about 820,000 distinct CDR3 sequences, roughly 50% detected once. Germline CDR1 SGHRS, CDR2 YFSETQ. V was clipped by 5 bases and J by 14 bases, with 20 bases between them. This CDR3 region has 14 residues. Turning to this clonotype: The antigen remains undetermined.

The material sequenced was blood. The chain combines TRBV5-1 with TRBJ1-6, with D possibly TRBD1 on 5 matching bases. This receptor was taken from a girl under 18 with multiple sclerosis. The CDR3 loop is CASRHGTQVEALHF. The CDR3 DNA is TGCGCCAGCAGGCACGGGACGCAGGTTGAGGCCCTCCACTTT.